Below are 25 T cell receptor beta chains sequenced from a single sample in a study of blood T cell repertoires in COVID-19. Libraries were prepared by immunoSEQ multiplex PCR; TCRdb keeps only in-frame clonotypes and omits some of them. The table includes 80,000 to 90,000 clones, approximately 82% detected once. The sequenced sample was peripheral blood. The receptors were gathered from an elderly woman with acute or convalescent COVID-19.

The table lists this clone with a few counts. The chain employs TRBV5-1 and TRBJ2-7; 9 bases are a match to TRBD1. Germline CDR1 and CDR2: SGHRS and YFSETQ. Unmatched junction bases numbered 3, after V lost 7 bases and J lost 1 base. The CDR3 is 13 amino acids. CDR3 region: CASSGQGSYEQYF. CDR3 bases: TGCGCCAGCTCAGGACAGGGGTCCTACGAGCAGTACTTC. Complete variable domain (other parts from reference TRBV5-1 and TRBJ2-7): KAGVTQTPRYLIKTRGQQVTLSCSPISGHRSVSWYQQTPGQGLQFLFEYFSETQRNKGNFPGRFSGRQFSNSRSEMNVSTLELGDSALYLCASSGQGSYEQYFGPGTRLTVT.

The chain has TRBV28 and TRBJ1-3; 7 bases line up with TRBD1. The CDR3 consists of 13 residues. Germline V gene lookup returns CDR1 MDHEN and CDR2 SYDVKM. V gave up 9 bases and J gave up 2 bases; unmatched junction bases: 4. The CDR3 bases are TGTGCCAGTTCAGGGGGAACTGGAAACACCATATATTTT. It specifies CASSGGTGNTIYF.

The rearrangement joins TRBV10-2 to TRBJ1-3, with D possibly TRBD1 on 6 matching bases. The V end was cut by 3 bases, the J end by 1 base, with 10 bases between. CDR3 size: 15 residues. Germline values: CDR1 WSHSY, CDR2 SAAADI. The CDR3 is CASSEGQMSGNTIYF. CDR3 in DNA: TGCGCCAGCAGTGAAGGACAGATGTCTGGAAACACCATATATTTT.

The V and J genes are TRBV6-2 or TRBV6-3 and TRBJ2-1; 9 bases are shared with TRBD1. Losses at the gene ends were 6 bases for V and 9 bases for J; bases not matched to a gene: 9. Germline assignment: CDR1 MNHEY and CDR2 SVGEGT. The CDR3 totals 14 residues. The CDR3 bases are TGTGCCAGCAGCGCCCAGGACAGGGGTGGTGAGCAGTTCTTC. Protein product: CASSAQDRGGEQFF.

This sequence joins TRBV18 and TRBJ2-7, with a possible D match to TRBD1 (6 bases). V was shortened by 2 bases and J by 5 bases, with 19 bases between the two germline ends. In germline, CDR1 is KGHSH, CDR2 LQKENI. The CDR3 loop spans 16 amino acids. CDR3 protein: CASSPTPARGDNEQYF. As DNA, the CDR3 is TGTGCCAGCTCACCAACCCCAGCCAGGGGAGACAACGAGCAGTACTTC. Full variable domain (outside the CDR3, taken from reference TRBV18 and TRBJ2-7): NAGVMQNPRHLVRRRGQEARLRCSPMKGHSHVYWYRQLPEEGLKFMVYLQKENIIDESGMPKERFSAEFPKEGPSILRIQQVVRGDSAAYFCASSPTPARGDNEQYFGPGTRLTVT.

This sequence joins TRBV7-8 and TRBJ2-7, with 9 positions matching TRBD1. V dropped 5 bases and J dropped 2; count of bases not matched to a gene: 16. Germline values: CDR1 SGHVS, CDR2 FQNEAQ. The CDR3 length is 18 residues. This CDR3 reads CASSPNRGRGDRAYEQYF. Here the CDR3 DNA reads TGTGCCAGCAGCCCGAATAGGGGAAGGGGGGACAGGGCCTACGAGCAGTACTTC.

The chain links TRBV7-9 to TRBJ2-3, with TRBD2 matching over 9 bases. Germline loops: CDR1 SEHNR, CDR2 FQNEAQ (reference sequence). The CDR3 extends over 16 amino acids. V lost 5 bases, J lost 2 bases, and 8 bases stayed unmatched. CDR3 amino acids: CASSPLAGAHTDTQYF. The CDR3 nucleotides read TGTGCCAGCAGCCCGTTAGCGGGGGCTCACACAGATACGCAGTATTTT. Full variable domain (missing parts from reference TRBV7-9 and TRBJ2-3): DTGVSQNPRHKITKRGQNVTFRCDPISEHNRLYWYRQTLGQGPEFLTYFQNEAQLEKSRLLSDRFSAERPKGSFSTLEIQRTEQGDSAMYLCASSPLAGAHTDTQYFGPGTRLTVL.

V gene TRBV27 combines with J gene TRBJ1-6, with TRBD1 matching over 8 bases. CDR1 is MNHEY and CDR2 is SMNVEV in the germline V gene (reference sequence). V was clipped by 8 bases and J by 5 bases; unmatched bases: 8. There are 15 residues in the CDR3. CDR3 in amino acids: CASCDRGINNSPLHF. CDR3 DNA: TGTGCCAGCTGTGACAGGGGCATTAATAATTCACCCCTCCACTTT.

The gene calls are TRBV6-5 and TRBJ1-2; 7 bases map to TRBD1. The V segment lost 6 bases and the J segment 4 bases; nucleotides outside the gene matches: 11. This CDR3 has 15 amino acids. Germline V gene lookup returns CDR1 MNHEY and CDR2 SVGAGI. CDR3 DNA: TGTGCCAGCAGAACCGGGACAGTTGGGGCCTATGGCTACACCTTC. This sequence encodes CASRTGTVGAYGYTF.

The rearrangement joins TRBV25-1 to TRBJ1-2; 7 nucleotides match TRBD1. With 5 bases clipped from V and 6 bases from J, the junction kept 9 bases outside the gene matches. The CDR3 is 14 residues long. In germline, CDR1 is MGHDK, CDR2 SYGVNS. CDR3 sequence (DNA): TGTGCCAGCAGTCGAGCCGGACAGGTACATGGCTACACCTTC. Translating gives CASSRAGQVHGYTF.

The chain uses TRBV2 and TRBJ1-2; 8 bases line up with TRBD1. Germline V gene sequence: CDR1 SNHLY, CDR2 FYNNEI. The CDR3 totals 14 residues. Germline trimming cut 4 bases from V and 4 bases from J; bases unmatched to any gene: 5. The CDR3 here is CASSGFTGGYGYTF. CDR3 sequence (DNA): TGTGCCAGCAGTGGGTTTACAGGGGGCTATGGCTACACCTTC.

The rearrangement links TRBV3-1 (or the pseudogene TRBV3-2) to TRBJ2-1; weak D call: TRBD1 (6 bases). The CDR3 has 16 amino acids. V lost 1 base to trimming and J lost 6 bases, with 16 bases between them. Per germline, CDR1 LGHDT and CDR2 YNNKEL (reference sequence). CDR3 in amino acids: CASSQGTAHRGNEQFF. The CDR3 DNA is TGTGCCAGCAGCCAAGGGACAGCCCACCGGGGCAATGAGCAGTTCTTC.

The rearrangement uses TRBV18 and TRBJ2-2, with TRBD1 matching 7 bases. The CDR3 loop spans 15 amino acids. The germline V gene encodes CDR1 KGHSH and CDR2 LQKENI. V lost 5 bases, J lost 1 base, and 4 bases stayed unmatched. Here the CDR3 reads CASSEGAVNTGELFF. The CDR3 DNA sequence: TGTGCCAGCTCAGAGGGGGCGGTGAACACCGGGGAGCTGTTTTTT.

This rearrangement joins TRBV19 to TRBJ2-7; D perhaps matches TRBD2 (6 bases). Germline CDR1 and CDR2: LNHDA and SQIVND (reference sequence). The CDR3 extends over 13 amino acids. V was pared by 5 bases and J by 6 bases, with 14 bases between. The DNA for the CDR3 is TGTGCCAGTAGTCCCCCGGGGGTGGGCGAGCAGTACTTC. Translated: CASSPPGVGEQYF.

This clone appeared a few times. The J gene is TRBJ2-1, the V gene TRBV11-3; 7 nucleotides line up with TRBD2. Per the germline V gene, CDR1 is SGHNT and CDR2 is YENEEA. CDR3 length equals 13 residues. Trimming removed 4 bases from V and 7 bases from J; junction bases left unmatched: 4. The CDR3, as DNA: TGTGCCAGCAGCTCGCCGGGGGGAAATGAGCAGTTCTTC. This encodes CASSSPGGNEQFF. Supplemented by reference TRBV11-3 and TRBJ2-1, the full variable domain reads EAGVVQSPRYKIIEKKQPVAFWCNPISGHNTLYWYLQNLGQGPELLIRYENEEAVDDSQLPKDRFSAERLKGVDSTLKIQPAELGDSAVYLCASSSPGGNEQFFGPGTRLTVL.

J is TRBJ1-1 and V is TRBV25-1; D unresolved. Germline-derived CDR1 and CDR2 are MGHDK and SYGVNS. There are 15 residues in the CDR3. V was cut by 0 bases and J by 1 base, with 9 bases left in between. CDR3 protein: CASSEYGGRNTEAFF. The CDR3 DNA sequence: TGTGCCAGCAGTGAATACGGCGGGAGGAACACTGAAGCTTTCTTT.

This clone was seen a few times. The chain carries TRBV5-1 and TRBJ1-6; 7 bases are a match to TRBD1. The germline gives CDR1 SGHRS, CDR2 YFSETQ. The V and J ends lost 4 bases and 8 bases, in that order; junction bases with no gene match: 9. The CDR3 sequence is 15 residues long. CDR3 nucleotides: TGCGCCAGCAGCCGGGGGCAGGGGGGAGATTCACCCCTCCACTTT. It yields the protein CASSRGQGGDSPLHF. The full variable domain, with the rest looked up from reference TRBV5-1 and TRBJ1-6, is KAGVTQTPRYLIKTRGQQVTLSCSPISGHRSVSWYQQTPGQGLQFLFEYFSETQRNKGNFPGRFSGRQFSNSRSEMNVSTLELGDSALYLCASSRGQGGDSPLHFGNGTRLTVT.

The chain joins TRBV5-4 to TRBJ2-1; 9 positions agree with TRBD1. CDR3 length: 16 residues. Germline CDR1 is SGHNT and CDR2 is YYREEE (reference sequence). Trimming removed 4 bases from V and 5 bases from J; junction bases left unmatched: 10. The CDR3: CASSPTTGTGNNEQFF. The DNA of the CDR3 is TGTGCCAGCAGCCCAACGACCGGGACAGGGAACAATGAGCAGTTCTTC.

The J gene is TRBJ2-1, the V gene TRBV18; a possible D gene is TRBD1 (5 bases). Germline V gene sequence: CDR1 KGHSH, CDR2 LQKENI. Trimming took 8 bases from V and 7 from J, leaving 9 bases between them. The CDR3 covers 11 residues. CDR3 in amino acids: CASQGVNEQFF. CDR3 coding DNA: TGTGCCAGCCAAGGGGTTAATGAGCAGTTCTTC.

This rearrangement joins TRBV28 to TRBJ1-2; 7 bases are a match to TRBD1. The CDR3 sequence is 15 residues long. V lost 5 bases and J lost 6; bases outside the gene matches: 12. CDR1 and CDR2 from the germline V gene are MDHEN and SYDVKM. In nucleotides, the CDR3 is TGTGCCAGCAGTCTCAATACCCGACAGGGAAATGGCTACACCTTC. Its protein product is CASSLNTRQGNGYTF.

The J gene is TRBJ2-3, the V gene TRBV11-2; tentative D call: TRBD1 (6 bases). This CDR3 has 14 residues. The germline V gene has CDR1 SGHAT and CDR2 FQNNGV. V lost 3 bases to trimming and J lost 4 bases, with 11 bases between them. This CDR3 is CASSFDPGADTQYF. CDR3 nucleotide sequence: TGTGCCAGCAGCTTTGACCCAGGGGCAGATACGCAGTATTTT.

V gene TRBV2 combines with J gene TRBJ2-3, with 10 bases fitting TRBD2. V dropped 6 bases and J dropped 8; count of bases not matched to a gene: 8. The V gene's germline CDR1 is SNHLY and CDR2 FYNNEI. The CDR3 length is 14 residues. The CDR3 region is CASRLAGRGGTQYF. CDR3 bases: TGTGCCAGCAGACTAGCGGGGAGGGGGGGTACGCAGTATTTT.

This chain links TRBV6-5 with TRBJ1-1; D is unclear. Germline V gives CDR1 MNHEY, CDR2 SVGAGI. The germline V and J ends were trimmed by 6 bases and 4 bases, with 12 bases remaining between them. This CDR3 has 13 amino acids. CDR3: CASRNLEPTEAFF. As DNA, the CDR3 is TGTGCCAGCAGGAACCTAGAACCCACTGAAGCTTTCTTT.

This chain joins TRBV7-2 and TRBJ2-2, with TRBD2 identical over 15 bases. J lost 7 bases, V lost 5 bases, and 5 bases had no gene match. Germline CDR1 SGHTA, CDR2 FQGNSA. The CDR3 is 16 amino acids. Written as DNA, the CDR3 is TGTGCCAGCAGCCCCAGGACTAGCGGGAGGGGCGGGGAGCTGTTTTTT. Translation gives CASSPRTSGRGGELFF.

The chain joins TRBV5-1 to TRBJ1-1; 10 nucleotides line up with TRBD1. The V gene's germline CDR1 is SGHRS and CDR2 YFSETQ. CDR3 length: 16 amino acids. The V segment lost 1 base and the J segment 4 bases; nucleotides outside the gene matches: 7. The CDR3 here is CASSLLGTGASTEAFF. The CDR3 DNA sequence: TGCGCCAGCAGCTTGCTCGGGACAGGGGCTAGCACTGAAGCTTTCTTT.